In its sample, the clone carrying this T cell receptor beta chain was seen a few times. Trimming cost V 0 bases and J 1 base, with 6 bases left between them. The CDR3 length is 14 residues. Germline CDR1 and CDR2: SGHTA and FQGTGA. These data belong to a study of CD8+ T cells in alopecia areata. Extracted from the samples, RNA was reverse transcribed into cDNA to serve as the sequencing template. TCRdb keeps only in-frame clones here, not all; method: immunoSEQ multiplex PCR. The data contain some 130,000 clones, 49% of them singletons. The TCR sequence derives from a human donor with alopecia areata. The chain has TRBV7-3 and TRBJ2-5; D uncertain. Source: CD8+ T cells sorted from blood, taken at week 0. The CDR3 region is CASSLTGSQETQYF. DNA of the CDR3: TGTGCCAGCAGCTTAACAGGCAGCCAAGAGACCCAGTACTTC.